This TCR beta chain was sequenced for a study of OX40 agonist ivuxolimab in advanced cancers. Looking at the study overall: Head and neck, renal cell, melanoma or hepatocellular carcinoma were the cancers that dose-escalation patients had. A partial response was reached by three patients: one with hepatocellular carcinoma and two with cutaneous melanoma. Points from the study as a whole: Expanded peripheral T cell antigen specificity was not determined. Relative to CD4+ cells, CD8+ T cells on average had more expanded clones.

The trim removed 0 bases at V and 2 bases at J, leaving 14 bases unmatched. The CDR3 consists of 18 residues. CDR1 is SGDLS, CDR2 YYNGEE, per germline. Measured with immunoSEQ multiplex PCR; TCRdb has only the in-frame clones, and not every one. The repertoire holds 60,000 to 75,000 clones, with over 75% as singletons. As for this clone: Its antigen is undetermined.

The gene calls are TRBV9 and TRBJ2-7; 7 bases map to TRBD2. This receptor was identified in an adult with an advanced solid tumor such as melanoma, head and neck, liver or kidney cancer. Material: CD4+ or CD8+ T cells sorted from blood, obtained in a trial of the OX40 agonist ivuxolimab. DNA for the CDR3: TGTGCCAGCAGCGTAGGTCCTAGCGGACTTACCCACCCCTACGAGCAGTACTTC. It encodes CASSVGPSGLTHPYEQYF. The variable domain in full, with the rest retrieved from reference TRBV9 and TRBJ2-7, is DSGVTQTPKHLITATGQRVTLRCSPRSGDLSVYWYQQSLDQGLQFLIQYYNGEERAKGNILERFSAQQFPDLHSELNLSSLELGDSALYFCASSVGPSGLTHPYEQYFGPGTRLTVT.